A selection of T cell receptor beta chains follows, all from one sample in a study of Ad26.COV2.S vaccination and SARS-CoV-2 variants. The table came from immunoSEQ multiplex PCR; TCRdb's copy has only in-frame clones and leaves some out. The data hold some 450,000 clones, with 90% observed a single time. The sequencing here drew on peripheral blood, taken in a trial of Ad26.COV2.S vaccine versus placebo. The receptor set was obtained from a person aged 18-65 years who received the Ad26.COV2.S COVID-19 vaccine or a placebo. CDR3s include the opening cysteine and the closing phenylalanine or tryptophan. A D gene is named only where the DNA matches it firmly. Only part of the rows carry a size: once, few, many, or a class if the clone is expanded.

>-|TRBV6-1|-|TRBJ2-7
CASSERGGGLPYEQYF
TGTGCCAGCAGTGAAAGGGGGGGCGGGCTTCCCTACGAGCAGTACTTC
>-|TRBV7-2|TRBD2|TRBJ2-3
CASSPGLAALGKADTQYF
TGTGCCAGCAGCCCAGGACTAGCGGCTTTGGGTAAAGCGGATACGCAGTATTTT
>-|TRBV24-1|TRBD1|TRBJ1-1
CATSSGTANTEAFF
TGTGCCACCAGTTCGGGGACAGCAAACACTGAAGCTTTCTTT
>-|TRBV7-2|-|TRBJ2-1
CASSLVQGSYNEQFF
TGTGCCAGCAGCTTAGTCCAGGGCTCCTACAATGAGCAGTTCTTC
>-|TRBV12-5|-|TRBJ2-3
CASGLKQGMVSSDTQYF
TGTGCTAGTGGTTTGAAACAGGGTATGGTCTCGTCAGATACGCAGTATTTT
>-|TRBV7-2|-|TRBJ2-7
CASSLGTSTYEQYF
TGTGCCAGCAGCTTAGGAACATCGACCTACGAGCAGTACTTC
>-|TRBV7-8|TRBD2|TRBJ2-2
CASRSSGDTGELFF
TGTGCCAGCAGGAGTAGCGGGGACACCGGGGAGCTGTTTTTT
>-|TRBV7-6|-|TRBJ2-2
CASSRRDSYTGELFF
TGTGCCAGCAGCCGGCGGGACAGCTACACCGGGGAGCTGTTTTTT
>-|TRBV27|TRBD2|TRBJ2-1
CASISGSYEQFF
TGTGCCAGCATTAGCGGGAGTTATGAGCAGTTCTTC
>-|TRBV27|TRBD1|TRBJ1-1
CASSAGQDYTEAFF
TGTGCCAGCAGTGCAGGACAGGACTACACTGAAGCTTTCTTT
>-|TRBV10-1|TRBD1|TRBJ1-5
CASSETGGNQPQHF
TGCGCCAGCAGTGAAACAGGGGGCAATCAGCCCCAGCATTTT
>-|TRBV15|-|TRBJ2-2
CATSYNRVGELFF
TGTGCCACCAGCTATAACAGGGTCGGGGAGCTGTTTTTT
>-|TRBV28|-|TRBJ2-4
CASSLRILAKNIQYF
TGTGCCAGCAGTTTGAGGATACTAGCCAAAAACATTCAGTACTTC
>-|TRBV7-6|-|TRBJ2-2
CASSQQDSSRELFF
TGTGCCAGCAGCCAGCAAGACAGTTCCAGGGAGCTGTTTTTT
>-|TRBV4-2|-|TRBJ2-1
CASSQDGDNSYNEQFF
TGTGCCAGCAGCCAAGATGGGGACAACAGCTACAATGAGCAGTTCTTC
>-|TRBV19|TRBD2|TRBJ2-1
CASSITSADNEQFF
TGTGCCAGTAGTATAACTAGCGCGGACAATGAGCAGTTCTTC
>-|TRBV6-5|TRBD2|TRBJ2-7
CASTQTSGASYEQYF
TGTGCCAGCACCCAAACTAGCGGGGCCTCCTACGAGCAGTACTTC
>-|TRBV3-1/TRBV3-2|-|TRBJ2-7
CASSQGIQGNEQYF
TGTGCCAGCAGCCAAGGGATACAGGGTAACGAGCAGTACTTC
>once|TRBV14|-|TRBJ2-3
CASSPLASLTTDTQYF
TGTGCCAGCAGCCCTCTAGCGTCTCTTACCACAGATACGCAGTATTTT
>-|TRBV2|-|TRBJ2-1
CASSEEILLYNEQFF
TGTGCCAGCAGTGAGGAAATTCTCCTCTACAATGAGCAGTTCTTC
>-|TRBV6-5|TRBD1|TRBJ2-4
CASSSQGASKNIQYF
TGTGCCAGCAGTTCCCAGGGGGCATCCAAAAACATTCAGTACTTC
>-|TRBV28|-|TRBJ2-5
CASSYLTLPQETQYF
TGTGCCAGCAGTTACCTGACTCTACCGCAAGAGACCCAGTACTTC
>once|TRBV4-1|-|TRBJ2-7
CASSQELRQGAYEQYF
TGCGCCAGCAGCCAAGAACTAAGGCAGGGAGCGTACGAGCAGTACTTC
>-|TRBV5-1|-|TRBJ1-1
CASSLASMNTEAFF
TGCGCCAGCAGCTTGGCCAGTATGAACACTGAAGCTTTCTTT
>-|TRBV24-1|-|TRBJ2-7
CATSDRTRDSNEQYF
TGTGCCACCAGTGACCGGACTAGGGACAGTAACGAGCAGTACTTC
>-|TRBV28|-|TRBJ2-5
CASSFQGGMETQYF
TGTGCCAGCAGTTTTCAAGGAGGAATGGAGACCCAGTACTTC
>-|TRBV4-2|TRBD1|TRBJ1-4
CASSQVTGGSGEKLFF
TGTGCCAGCAGCCAAGTCACAGGGGGCTCTGGGGAAAAACTGTTTTTT
>-|TRBV19|-|TRBJ1-6
CASRYLAGSNNSPLHF
TGTGCCAGTAGATACCTCGCGGGGTCCAATAATTCACCCCTCCACTTT
>-|TRBV21-1|-|TRBJ1-4
CASSKEEGPGGAEKLFF
TGTGCCAGCAGCAAAGAGGAGGGACCTGGAGGTGCTGAAAAACTGTTTTTT
>-|TRBV19|TRBD1|TRBJ2-1
CASIGNQGALYNEQFF
TGTGCCAGTATTGGGAACCAGGGGGCGCTTTACAATGAGCAGTTCTTC
>-|TRBV5-1|-|TRBJ2-7
CASSLTTYEQYF
TGCGCCAGCAGCTTAACAACCTACGAGCAGTACTTC
>-|TRBV4-2|TRBD2|TRBJ2-1
CASSQDPFGAGGPYNEQFF
TGTGCCAGCAGCCAAGATCCTTTTGGGGCGGGAGGCCCCTACAATGAGCAGTTCTTC
>-|TRBV20-1|TRBD2|TRBJ2-7
CSASPAGDYEQYF
TGCAGTGCTAGTCCAGCGGGGGATTACGAGCAGTACTTC
>-|TRBV7-8|-|TRBJ2-6
CASSLTSGANVLTF
TGTGCCAGCAGCTTGACCTCTGGGGCCAACGTCCTGACTTTC